These 15 T cell receptor beta chains were all obtained from the same sample, sequenced in a study of shared clonotypes between healthy human individuals (dated by TCRdb to 2018 to 2020). The library was built by means of the immunoSEQ multiplex PCR assay. TCRdb took this table from immuneACCESS and kept in-frame rearrangements with V and J called. Such tables lack part of the clones; where checked against another copy, unresolved V genes explain under half of the gap, and the rest is unexplained. The sample table records over a million clones; roughly 98.5% of these occur just once. The ten largest clonotypes hold approximately 0.4% of the sample. The sequenced sample was naive CD4+ T cells sorted from blood. Read against the paper, the sample's cell subset or site label means: CD45RA+ positively selected. Receptors originate from a man between 25 and 39 years old in good health.

The genes are TRBV6-1 and TRBJ1-1, with D uncertain. Trimming pared 1 base from V and 4 bases from J, leaving 13 bases between. Germline V gives CDR1 MNHNS, CDR2 SASEGT. This CDR3 contains 15 residues. Here the CDR3 reads CASSEGGYRGTEAFF. CDR3 nucleotides: TGTGCCAGCAGTGAAGGGGGATATCGAGGCACTGAAGCTTTCTTT.

V usage is TRBV10-3 and J usage is TRBJ2-1; D assignment may be TRBD1 or TRBD2 (6 bases each). V was trimmed by 6 bases and J by 11 bases, leaving 14 bases between them. Germline V gene data show CDR1 as ENHRY and CDR2 as SYGVKD. The CDR3 has 12 residues. This CDR3 reads CAISPGGSKQFF. The DNA of the CDR3 is TGTGCCATCAGCCCCGGGGGCAGCAAGCAGTTCTTC.

The V and J genes are TRBV28 and TRBJ2-1, with 12 bases that match TRBD2. CDR1 is MDHEN, CDR2 SYDVKM, per germline. The junction had 3 bases not matched to a gene; V was cut back by 3 bases and J by 6 bases. This CDR3 has 15 residues. In DNA form, the CDR3 reads TGTGCCAGCAGTTTTGAACTAGCGGGGGGCAATGAGCAGTTCTTC. Amino acids: CASSFELAGGNEQFF.

The V call is TRBV9, the J call TRBJ2-1; TRBD2 matches at 13 bases. The CDR3 covers 15 residues. Losses at the gene ends were 2 bases for V and 7 bases for J; bases not matched to a gene: 3. In germline, CDR1 is SGDLS, CDR2 YYNGEE. CDR3 sequence: CASSVWTSGRNEQFF. The CDR3, as DNA: TGTGCCAGCAGCGTCTGGACTAGCGGGAGAAATGAGCAGTTCTTC.

The rearrangement links TRBV28 to TRBJ1-1; weak D call: TRBD1 (5 bases). Germline assignment: CDR1 MDHEN and CDR2 SYDVKM. The CDR3 spans 15 residues. Trimming took 3 bases from V and 0 from J, leaving 11 bases between them. Written as DNA, the CDR3 is TGTGCCAGCAGTTTTTCGGACAAGCTGAACACTGAAGCTTTCTTT. Translating it yields CASSFSDKLNTEAFF.

J is TRBJ1-1 and V is TRBV20-1; D not resolved. Trimming shortened V by 3 bases and J by 7 bases, and 9 bases separated the two germline ends. The CDR3 loop spans 11 amino acids. Germline V gene lookup returns CDR1 DFQATT and CDR2 SNEGSKA (reference sequence). The CDR3 spells CSASRGFEAFF. The DNA for the CDR3 is TGCAGTGCTAGTAGAGGGTTTGAAGCTTTCTTT.

The gene calls are TRBV4-3 and TRBJ2-2, with D possibly TRBD2 on 6 matching bases. V was clipped by 3 bases and J by 6 bases, with 23 bases between them. The CDR3 spans 18 residues. Germline CDR1 and CDR2: LGHNA and YSLEER. The chain's CDR3 is CASSQGGGSSGTSGELFF. As DNA, the CDR3 is TGCGCCAGCAGCCAGGGGGGTGGGAGTAGCGGTACCTCCGGGGAGCTGTTTTTT.

Concerning this clone: Other DNA sequences within the sample encode an identical CDR3. The chain carries TRBV18 and TRBJ1-5; 7 nucleotides agree with TRBD1. V trimming: 6 bases; J trimming: 10 bases; junction bases outside the gene matches: 9. This CDR3 contains 13 residues. The germline gives CDR1 KGHSH, CDR2 LQKENI. CDR3 DNA sequence: TGTGCCAGCTCCATCGACAGGGACCAACCCCAGCATTTT. The encoded protein is CASSIDRDQPQHF.

The chain combines TRBV5-4 with TRBJ2-1; 10 positions match TRBD2. The V segment lost 2 bases and the J segment 8 bases; nucleotides outside the gene matches: 10. This CDR3 spans 16 amino acids. In germline, CDR1 is SGHNT, CDR2 YYREEE (reference sequence). The CDR3 reads CASSFTPSGSPYEQFF. As DNA, the CDR3 is TGTGCCAGCAGCTTCACCCCTAGCGGGAGTCCGTATGAGCAGTTCTTC.

V usage is TRBV11-2 and J usage is TRBJ2-4; TRBD1 agrees at 7 bases. The V and J ends lost 4 bases and 6 bases, in that order; junction bases with no gene match: 9. The germline gives CDR1 SGHAT, CDR2 FQNNGV. This CDR3 is 15 amino acids long. CDR3 region: CASSSTGFFGNIQYF. The CDR3 coding sequence is TGTGCCAGCAGCTCGACAGGGTTCTTCGGAAACATTCAGTACTTC.

The rearrangement links TRBV25-1 to TRBJ2-7; D is uncertain. Germline CDR1 reads MGHDK; CDR2 reads SYGVNS. Trimming left V 8 bases short and J 0 bases short, with 14 bases between. The CDR3 contains 14 residues. The CDR3 DNA reads TGTGCCAGCGGCCACAATCGACGCTCCTACGAGCAGTACTTC. It specifies CASGHNRRSYEQYF.

The rearrangement joins TRBV6-1 to TRBJ1-3; D is ambiguous. This CDR3 has 15 amino acids. Germline CDR1 and CDR2: MNHNS and SASEGT. V dropped 2 bases and J dropped 0 bases, with 8 bases sitting between them. The CDR3 loop reads CASSEQPVSGNTIYF. CDR3 nucleotides: TGTGCCAGCAGTGAACAGCCTGTCTCTGGAAACACCATATATTTT.

For this clone: The sample holds other DNA sequences that translate to the same CDR3. The chain is built from TRBV5-1 and TRBJ2-7; D not resolved. The CDR3 is made up of 14 amino acids. Trimming removed 0 bases from V and 0 bases from J, with 7 bases in between. CDR1 SGHRS and CDR2 YFSETQ come from the germline V gene. The CDR3, as DNA: TGCGCCAGCAGCTTGGTTACTGGCTCCTACGAGCAGTACTTC. Protein product: CASSLVTGSYEQYF.

This chain connects TRBV19 to TRBJ1-4; D is unclear. Germline lookup yields CDR1 LNHDA and CDR2 SQIVND (reference sequence). The CDR3 extends over 16 amino acids. Trimming took off 3 bases at V and 8 bases at J, with 19 bases between the two ends. For the CDR3, the DNA is TGTGCCAGTAGTATTATCGGCGACAATTCGAGGGAAAAACTGTTTTTT. Translation: CASSIIGDNSREKLFF.

The chain links TRBV2 to TRBJ2-1; D is possibly TRBD1 (5 bases). This CDR3 contains 11 residues. Germline values: CDR1 SNHLY, CDR2 FYNNEI. V was trimmed by 6 bases and J by 12 bases, leaving 12 bases between them. As DNA, the CDR3 is TGTGCCAGCAGGGCAGGGTTAGGGCAGTTCTTC. Residues: CASRAGLGQFF.